This T cell receptor (beta chain) is from a study of CD8+CD57+ T cells in acquired aplastic anemia. For the study at large: An average of roughly 3 ug of DNA was obtained from sorted CD4+ and CD8+ cells.

The V end was cut by 3 bases, the J end by 7 bases, with 16 bases between. This CDR3 comprises 16 residues. Germline V gene lookup returns CDR1 SNHLY and CDR2 FYNNEI. The template for TCR beta VDJ and CDR3 sequence profiling was genomic DNA. One entry per CDR3 protein results from TCRdb running MiXCR on the reads. The data show under 200,000 distinct CDR3 sequences, 48% seen once. An expansion of CD8+CD57+ cells by flow cytometry had been shown in patients chosen for sequencing. Notes on this clonotype: No conserved phenylalanine or tryptophan ends this CDR3, so it is likely a read error.

The chain joins TRBV2 to TRBJ1-6; TRBD1 is a possible D gene (5 bases). Sample: sorted CD4+, CD8+, or CD8+CD57+ T cells (not recorded which) from PBMCs. This clonotype was sampled from a human donor with aplastic anemia. The CDR3 is CASSDGIGDRNSPLHY. In nucleotides, the CDR3 is TGTGCCAGCAGTGATGGGATAGGGGATAGAAATTCACCCCTCCACTAT.